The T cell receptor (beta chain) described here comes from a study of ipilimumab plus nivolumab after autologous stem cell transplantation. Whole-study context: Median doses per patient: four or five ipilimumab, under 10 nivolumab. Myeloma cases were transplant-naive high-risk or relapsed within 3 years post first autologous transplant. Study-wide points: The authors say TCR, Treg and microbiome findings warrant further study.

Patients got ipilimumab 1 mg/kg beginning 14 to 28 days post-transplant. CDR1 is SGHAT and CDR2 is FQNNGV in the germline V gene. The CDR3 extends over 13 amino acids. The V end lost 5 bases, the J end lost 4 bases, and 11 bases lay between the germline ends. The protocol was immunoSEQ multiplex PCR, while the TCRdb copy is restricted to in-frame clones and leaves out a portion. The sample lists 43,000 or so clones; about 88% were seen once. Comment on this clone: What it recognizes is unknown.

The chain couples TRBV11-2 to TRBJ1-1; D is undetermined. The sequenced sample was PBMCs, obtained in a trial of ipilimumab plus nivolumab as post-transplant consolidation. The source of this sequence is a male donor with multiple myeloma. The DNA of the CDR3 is TGTGCCAGCAGCCCGGCCAGCGGCACTGAAGCTTTCTTT. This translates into CASSPASGTEAFF.